This T cell receptor beta chain was sequenced for a study of OX40 agonist ivuxolimab in advanced cancers. Study context: Allowance was made for prior anti-PD-1, anti-PD-L1 or anti-CTLA-4 therapy, and 40% to 45% had some. Findings and caveats of the study: Compared with CD4+, CD8+ T cells on average had more expanded clones. Certain nonresponders additionally had low normalized T-cell clonal expansion.

Germline CDR1 and CDR2: SGHAT and FQNNGV. The CDR3 runs 17 residues. V lost 4 bases to trimming and J lost 6 bases, with 23 bases between them. A note on this clone: Its antigen is unidentified.

Sequencing used immunoSEQ multiplex PCR; TCRdb keeps in-frame clones, though not all of them. The sample carries about 53,000 clones, approximately 90% recorded once. Sequencing used CD4+ or CD8+ T cells sorted from blood, obtained in a trial of the OX40 agonist ivuxolimab. This TCR was recovered from an adult with an advanced solid tumor such as melanoma, head and neck, liver or kidney cancer. The genes are TRBV11-2 and TRBJ2-3; D is possibly TRBD2 (5 bases). The CDR3 loop is CASSYIDRGAIPDTQYF. The CDR3 bases are TGTGCCAGCAGCTATATAGACCGGGGAGCCATCCCCGATACGCAGTATTTT.